This entry lists 3 T cell receptor beta chains sequenced from one sample in a study of response to subunit inactivated influenza vaccine (dated by TCRdb to 2017 to 2018). The method was RT-PCR. The reads were generated on an Illumina HiSeq 2500. TCRdb redid the processing of the public reads, applying fastp at Q25 and MiXCR, and retained in-frame beta chains. For every CDR3 protein sequence, its rows merge into one entry that carries the most common genes and DNA. For this sample the table gives hundreds of thousands of distinct CDR3 sequences, of which about 15% were detected only once. Over 2.5% of the sample is taken by the ten largest. The sample consisted of CD4+ T cells sorted from PBMCs, taken roughly 24 months after vaccination. These receptors came from a man between 50 and 69 years old who received an inactivated influenza vaccine. Donor details come from another sample of the same person, matched by shared clones.

In its sample, this clonotype was seen a few times. The gene calls are TRBV24-1 and TRBJ2-3; TRBD2 is a possible D gene (6 bases). Germline V lookup: CDR1 KGHDR, CDR2 SFDVKD. The CDR3 contains 17 residues. V was cut by 3 bases and J by 2 bases, with 17 bases left in between. DNA of the CDR3: TGTGCCACCAGTGATCCCCCCGGGACTGGGAACACAGATACGCAGTATTTT. This translates into CATSDPPGTGNTDTQYF.

This clonotype showed up just a few times. V and J are TRBV12-3 or TRBV12-4 and TRBJ2-2, with 10 bases matching TRBD2. Trimming at V came to 1 base and at J to 4 bases, leaving 3 bases not matched to a gene. This CDR3 contains 16 residues. In nucleotides, the CDR3 is TGTGCCAGCAGTTTAGGAGCGGGGGGGGTCACCGGGGAGCTGTTTTTT. Translation: CASSLGAGGVTGELFF.

This clonotype was recorded many times. The gene calls are TRBV2 and TRBJ2-6; 9 bases agree with TRBD1. The V gene's germline CDR1 is SNHLY and CDR2 FYNNEI. After removal of 5 bases from V and 0 bases from J, the junction contained 2 bases not matched to a gene. The CDR3 has 16 residues. CDR3: CASSPDRGSGANVLTF. Written as DNA, the CDR3 is TGTGCCAGCAGTCCGGACAGGGGCTCTGGGGCCAACGTCCTGACTTTC.